This TCR beta chain was identified during a study of shared clonotypes between healthy human individuals. Study-level results: It was observed that around 5% of naive CD4 clonotypes were shared across several donors.

The CDR3 sequence is 16 residues long. Germline V gives CDR1 MNHEY, CDR2 SMNVEV (reference sequence). With V trimmed by 3 bases and J by 2 bases, 9 bases remained unmatched. CD8 cells regarded as naive lacked CD45RO, were positively chosen for CCR7, and omitted terminally differentiated effector memory CD45RA+ cells. TCRdb's copy holds only in-frame clones and misses some; the assay was immunoSEQ multiplex PCR. Of roughly 2 million clones listed, over 85% are singletons. About this clone: Its matching antigen is unknown.

The sequencing sample was made of naive CD8+ T cells sorted from blood. The sequence was collected from a man aged 18 to 29 in good health. J is TRBJ2-5 and V is TRBV27, with 7 bases matching TRBD2. The chain's CDR3 is CASSLRGLRAQETQYF. The CDR3 DNA reads as TGTGCCAGCAGTTTGCGGGGGTTGAGAGCACAAGAGACCCAGTACTTC.